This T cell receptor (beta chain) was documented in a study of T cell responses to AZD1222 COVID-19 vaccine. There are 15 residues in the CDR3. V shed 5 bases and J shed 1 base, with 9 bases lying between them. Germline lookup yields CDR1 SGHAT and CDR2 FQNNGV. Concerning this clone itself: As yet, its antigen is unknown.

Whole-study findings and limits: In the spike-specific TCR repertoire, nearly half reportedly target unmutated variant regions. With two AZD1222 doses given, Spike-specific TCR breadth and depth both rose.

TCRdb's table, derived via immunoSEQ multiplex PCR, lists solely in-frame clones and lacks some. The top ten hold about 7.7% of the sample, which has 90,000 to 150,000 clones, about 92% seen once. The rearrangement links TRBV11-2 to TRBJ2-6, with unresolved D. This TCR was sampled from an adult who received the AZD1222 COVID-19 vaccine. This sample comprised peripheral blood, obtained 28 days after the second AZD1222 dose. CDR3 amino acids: CASSDGWSGANVLTF. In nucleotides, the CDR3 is TGTGCCAGCAGCGATGGGTGGTCTGGGGCCAACGTCCTGACTTTC.